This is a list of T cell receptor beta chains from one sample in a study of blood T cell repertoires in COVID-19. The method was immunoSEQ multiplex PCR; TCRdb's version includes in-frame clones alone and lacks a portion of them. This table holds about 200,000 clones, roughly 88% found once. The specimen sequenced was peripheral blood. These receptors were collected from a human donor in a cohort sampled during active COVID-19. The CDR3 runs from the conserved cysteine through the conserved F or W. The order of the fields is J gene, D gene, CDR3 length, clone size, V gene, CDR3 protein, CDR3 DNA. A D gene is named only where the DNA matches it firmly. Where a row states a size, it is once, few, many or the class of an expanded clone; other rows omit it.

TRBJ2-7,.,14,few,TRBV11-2,CASSFSRENYEQYF,TGTGCCAGCAGCTTTTCGAGGGAGAATTACGAGCAGTACTTC
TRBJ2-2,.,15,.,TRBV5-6,CASSLLYTYTGELFF,TGTGCCAGCAGCCTTTTATACACGTACACCGGGGAGCTGTTTTTT
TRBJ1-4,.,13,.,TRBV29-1,CSVGLSRDEKLFF,TGCAGCGTTGGGTTATCCAGGGATGAAAAACTGTTTTTT
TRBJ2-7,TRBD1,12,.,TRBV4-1,CASSQDGTGPYF,TGCGCCAGCAGCCAAGATGGGACAGGGCCGTACTTC
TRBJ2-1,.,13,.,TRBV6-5,CASSYSRGNEQFF,TGTGCCAGCAGTTACTCGAGAGGAAATGAGCAGTTCTTC
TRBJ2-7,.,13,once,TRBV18,CASSPRSSYEQYF,TGTGCCAGCTCACCTAGGAGCTCCTACGAGCAGTACTTC
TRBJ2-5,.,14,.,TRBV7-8,CASSLEISRETQYF,TGTGCCAGCAGCTTAGAGATATCACGGGAGACCCAGTACTTC
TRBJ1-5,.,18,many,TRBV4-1,CASSQGTGPPYSNQPQHF,TGCGCCAGCAGCCAGGGCACAGGGCCCCCGTACAGCAATCAGCCCCAGCATTTT
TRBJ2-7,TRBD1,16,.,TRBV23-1,CASSGTDREAVCEQYF,TGCGCCAGCAGTGGTACCGACAGGGAAGCTGTTTGCGAGCAGTACTTC
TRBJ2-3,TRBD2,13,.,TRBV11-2,CASLAGGVDTQYF,TGTGCCAGCCTAGCGGGAGGTGTAGATACGCAGTATTTT
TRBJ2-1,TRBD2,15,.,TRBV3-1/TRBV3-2,CASSLNGRAPHEQFF,TGTGCCAGCAGCCTCAACGGGAGGGCCCCTCATGAGCAGTTCTTC
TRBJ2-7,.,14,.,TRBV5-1,CASSLSSGHYEQYF,TGCGCCAGCAGCTTGTCCTCAGGGCACTACGAGCAGTACTTC
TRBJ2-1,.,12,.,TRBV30,CAWRYSYNEQFF,TGTGCCTGGCGCTACTCGTACAATGAGCAGTTCTTC
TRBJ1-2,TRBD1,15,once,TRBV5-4,CASSSPTGVSYGYTF,TGTGCCAGCAGCTCCCCGACAGGGGTGAGCTATGGCTACACCTTC
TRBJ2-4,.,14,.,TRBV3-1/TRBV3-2,CASSPIGRADIQYF,TGTGCCAGCAGCCCCATCGGCAGGGCAGACATTCAGTACTTC
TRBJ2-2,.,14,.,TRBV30,CACPGTWNTGELFF,TGTGCCTGCCCCGGGACATGGAACACCGGGGAGCTGTTTTTT
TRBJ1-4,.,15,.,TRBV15,CATSRGSSDYEKLFF,TGTGCCACCAGCAGGGGCTCGTCAGATTATGAAAAACTGTTTTTT
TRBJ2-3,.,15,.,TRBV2,CASTKQGTSTDTQYF,TGTGCCAGCACCAAGCAGGGAACTAGCACAGATACGCAGTATTTT
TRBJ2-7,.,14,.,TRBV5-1,CASSPRWAPNEQYF,TGCGCCAGCAGCCCCCGATGGGCCCCGAACGAGCAGTACTTC
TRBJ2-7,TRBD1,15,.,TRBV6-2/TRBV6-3,CASSSTGTGAETQYF,TGTGCCAGCAGTTCGACCGGGACAGGGGCAGAGACGCAGTACTTC
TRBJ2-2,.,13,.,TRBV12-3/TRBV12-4,CASSWAIPGELFF,TGTGCCAGCAGCTGGGCCATCCCCGGGGAGCTGTTTTTT
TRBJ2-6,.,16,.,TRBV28,CASSFTGISGANVLTF,TGTGCCAGCAGTTTCACAGGTATCTCTGGGGCCAACGTCCTGACTTTC
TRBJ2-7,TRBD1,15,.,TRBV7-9,CASSLATGPPYEQYF,TGTGCCAGCAGCTTAGCGACAGGGCCACCCTACGAGCAGTACTTC
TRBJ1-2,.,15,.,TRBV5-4,CASSLETVTYYGYTF,TGTGCCAGCAGCTTGGAAACGGTTACCTACTATGGCTACACCTTC
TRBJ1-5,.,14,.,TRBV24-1,CATGAQGSNQPQHF,TGTGCCACCGGTGCGCAGGGTAGCAATCAGCCCCAGCATTTT
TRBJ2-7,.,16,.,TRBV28,CASSRAQVWGAYEQYF,TGTGCCAGCAGCCGCGCTCAGGTCTGGGGGGCCTACGAGCAGTACTTC
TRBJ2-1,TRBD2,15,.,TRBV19,CASIGRLAGDNEQFF,TGTGCCAGTATAGGTAGGCTAGCGGGAGACAATGAGCAGTTCTTC
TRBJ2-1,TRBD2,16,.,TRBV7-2,CASSLEAGVGYNEQFF,TGTGCCAGCAGCTTAGAGGCGGGAGTTGGCTACAATGAGCAGTTCTTC
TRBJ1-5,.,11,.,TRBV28,CASSIGGPQHF,TGTGCCAGCTCCATCGGAGGGCCCCAGCATTTT
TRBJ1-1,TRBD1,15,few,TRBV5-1,CASSLVGQGVTEAFF,TGCGCCAGCAGCTTGGTCGGGCAGGGGGTAACTGAAGCTTTCTTT
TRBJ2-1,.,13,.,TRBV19,CASSIPQGREQFF,TGTGCCAGTAGTATACCCCAGGGTCGTGAGCAGTTCTTC
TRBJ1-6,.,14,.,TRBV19,CASSTFAAGLPLHF,TGTGCCAGTAGCACCTTTGCAGCGGGATTACCCCTCCACTTT
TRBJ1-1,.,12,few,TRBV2,CASSVVLQGAFF,TGTGCCAGCAGTGTTGTACTACAGGGAGCTTTCTTT